Sequencing of this T cell receptor beta chain was carried out in a study of early T cells in non-severe SARS-CoV-2 infection. Overall study context: Bulk RNA taken from unsorted whole blood was sequenced, leaving chains unpaired. General study results and limits: VDJdb matching, biased toward anti-spike CD8 responses, missed private and CD4 specificities.

Attached unique molecular identifiers marked individual cDNA molecules. TCRdb recomputed calls from the 5' RACE reads with MiXCR, one row per CDR3 protein. Among about 31,000 distinct CDR3 sequences listed, about 4.9% were seen once. As to this clonotype: The target antigen is unknown.

V lost 2 bases and J lost 3, with 10 bases in between. There are 14 residues in the CDR3. CDR1 and CDR2 (germline): SGHVS, FQNEAQ. This TCR was recovered from an adult who was a healthcare worker with PCR-confirmed SARS-CoV-2 infection or an uninfected control (not recorded which). Sequencing used whole blood. The chain recombines TRBV7-8 with TRBJ1-1, with unresolved D. This CDR3 is CASSLQFMDTEAFF. The CDR3 DNA is TGTGCCAGCAGCTTACAGTTCATGGACACTGAAGCTTTCTTT.